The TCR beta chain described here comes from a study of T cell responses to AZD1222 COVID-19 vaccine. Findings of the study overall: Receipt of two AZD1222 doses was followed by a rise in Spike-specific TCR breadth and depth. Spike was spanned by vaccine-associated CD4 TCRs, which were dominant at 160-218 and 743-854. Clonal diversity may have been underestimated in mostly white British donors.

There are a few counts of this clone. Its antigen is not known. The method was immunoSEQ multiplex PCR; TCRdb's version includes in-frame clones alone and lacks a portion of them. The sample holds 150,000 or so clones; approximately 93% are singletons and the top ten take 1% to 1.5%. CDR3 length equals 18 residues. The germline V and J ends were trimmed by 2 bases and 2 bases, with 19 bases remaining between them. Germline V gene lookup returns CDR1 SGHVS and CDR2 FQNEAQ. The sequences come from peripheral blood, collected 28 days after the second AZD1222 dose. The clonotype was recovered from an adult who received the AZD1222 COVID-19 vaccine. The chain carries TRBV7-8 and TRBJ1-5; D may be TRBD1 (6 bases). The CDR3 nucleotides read TGTGCCAGCAGCTTATCTTTTCTGGGGGGCGATGGCAATCAGCCCCAGCATTTT. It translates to CASSLSFLGGDGNQPQHF.